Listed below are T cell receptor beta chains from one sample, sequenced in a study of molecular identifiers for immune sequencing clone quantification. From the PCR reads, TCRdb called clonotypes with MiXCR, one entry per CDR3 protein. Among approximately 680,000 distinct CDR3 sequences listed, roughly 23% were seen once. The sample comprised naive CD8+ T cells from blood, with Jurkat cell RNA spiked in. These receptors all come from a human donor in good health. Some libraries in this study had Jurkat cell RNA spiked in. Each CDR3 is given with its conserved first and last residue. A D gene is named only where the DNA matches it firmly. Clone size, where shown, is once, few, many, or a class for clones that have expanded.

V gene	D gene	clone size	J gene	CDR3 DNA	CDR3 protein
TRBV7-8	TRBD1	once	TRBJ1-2	TGTGCCAGCAGCCCGGCAAATGCGCAGGGGGGTAACTATGGCTACACCTTC	CASSPANAQGGNYGYTF
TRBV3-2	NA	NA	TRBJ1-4	TGTGCCAGCAGCCAAGATGGGTCAAGTAATGAAAAACTGTTTTTT	CASSQDGSSNEKLFF
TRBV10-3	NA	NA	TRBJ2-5	TGTGCCATACAAGCGGGCTGGCAAGAGACCCAGTACTTC	CAIQAGWQETQYF
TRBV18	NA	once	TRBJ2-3	TGTGCCAGCTCACCACCGAGCAAAGATACGCAGTATTTT	CASSPPSKDTQYF
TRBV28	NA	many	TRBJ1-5	TGTGCCACCAGACAGGAGAATCAGCCCCAGCATTTT	CATRQENQPQHF
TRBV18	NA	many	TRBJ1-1	TGTGCCAGCTCCGGAGCCGGGACCGTCGACACTGAAGCTTTCTTT	CASSGAGTVDTEAFF
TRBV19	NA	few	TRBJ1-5	TGTGCCAGCCAATATATTGGGGGCAGTATGAATCAGCCCCAGCATTTT	CASQYIGGSMNQPQHF
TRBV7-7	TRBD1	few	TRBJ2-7	TGTGCTAGCAGCCTGGACAGGGGACTGGAAAACGAGCAGTACTTC	CASSLDRGLENEQYF
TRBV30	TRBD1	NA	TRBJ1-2	TGTGCCTGGTCCCCGGACAGGAACTATGGCTACACCTTC	CAWSPDRNYGYTF
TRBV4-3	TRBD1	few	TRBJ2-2	TGCGCCAGCAGCCAAGATGGCAGGGGGCGCAACACCGGGGAGCTGTTTTTT	CASSQDGRGRNTGELFF